Included here is one TCR beta chain sequence, with context. Genomic DNA, serving as template, underwent TCR beta VDJ and CDR3 profiling. TCRdb reanalysed the reads using MiXCR and keeps one entry per CDR3 protein. The sample carries hundreds of thousands of distinct CDR3 sequences, about two thirds recorded once. This record belongs to a study of CD8+CD57+ T cells in acquired aplastic anemia. Germline-derived CDR1 and CDR2 are MGHDK and SYGVNS. The CDR3 has 15 residues. Trimming removed 6 bases from V and 6 bases from J, with 18 bases in between. Sequenced input: sorted CD4+, CD8+, or CD8+CD57+ T cells (not recorded which) from PBMCs. This sequence joins TRBV25-1 and TRBJ2-1, with TRBD2 as a possible D gene (5 bases). The clonotype comes from a human donor in good health, serving as a control. Here the CDR3 DNA reads TGTGCCAGCAGCTCAAACCCGGGATGGGGCAATGAGCAGTTCTTC. Translation gives CASSSNPGWGNEQFF.